The clone carrying this T cell receptor (beta chain) has only a few counts. The antigen remains undetermined. The data derive from a study of T cells after yellow fever vaccination. The CDR3 contains 15 residues. In germline, CDR1 is SGHTA, CDR2 FQGNSA. V gave up 2 bases and J gave up 8 bases, with 15 bases separating them. Study outcomes and limitations: A small proportion of clonotypes was detected in both the CD4 and CD8 compartments.

TCRdb processed the 5' RACE reads anew with MiXCR; each CDR3 protein has one entry. The repertoire has about 300,000 distinct CDR3 sequences, approximately 8% of them found once; the top ten carry approximately 3.3%. The TCR comes from a young man who received the YFV17D yellow fever vaccine. V gene TRBV7-2 combines with J gene TRBJ1-4, with a tentative D call TRBD1 (5 bases). This specimen was CD4+ T cells sorted from PBMCs, taken 5 days after the yellow fever booster vaccination. The CDR3 here is CASSLPGPEGEKLFF. CDR3 DNA sequence: TGTGCCAGCAGCTTACCCGGTCCAGAGGGGGAAAAACTGTTTTTT. The full variable domain, rest sourced from reference TRBV7-2 and TRBJ1-4, is GAGVSQSPSNKVTEKGKDVELRCDPISGHTALYWYRQSLGQGLEFLIYFQGNSAPDKSGLPSDRFSAERTGGSVSTLTIQRTQQEDSAVYLCASSLPGPEGEKLFFGSGTQLSVL.